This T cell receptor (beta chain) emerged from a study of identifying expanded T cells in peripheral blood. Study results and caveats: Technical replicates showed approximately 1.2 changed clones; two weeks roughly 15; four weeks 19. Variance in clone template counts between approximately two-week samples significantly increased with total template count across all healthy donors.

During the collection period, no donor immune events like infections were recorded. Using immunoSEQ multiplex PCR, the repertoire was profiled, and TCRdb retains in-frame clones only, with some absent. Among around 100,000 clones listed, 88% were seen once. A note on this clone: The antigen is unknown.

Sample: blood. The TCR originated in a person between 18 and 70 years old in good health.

DNA of the CDR3: TGTGCCAGCAGCTTGGAGGGTAGAAATAATTCACCCCTCCACTTT. Protein sequence: CASSLEGRNNSPLHF. V gene TRBV5-6 combines with J gene TRBJ1-6; D unclear. Between the trimmed V and J ends, which lost 0 bases and 5 bases, there was a span of 9 bases. The length of the CDR3 is 15 residues. The V gene's germline CDR1 is SGHDT and CDR2 YYEEEE.